This T cell receptor beta chain was identified during a study of CD8 T cells in ankylosing spondylitis. Between the trimmed V and J ends, which lost 0 bases and 2 bases, there was a span of 18 bases. Germline-derived CDR1 and CDR2 are SGHRS and YFSETQ. The length of the CDR3 is 18 residues. MiXCR, run by TCRdb on the 5' RACE reads, gives a single entry per CDR3 protein. The sample lists 200,000 to 250,000 distinct CDR3 sequences, under 30% occurring once. General study findings and limits: From matched ankylosing spondylitis synovial fluid, disease-linked clones were reportedly recovered at significantly enriched levels.

To note about this clonotype: What it binds is not known.

Sample: blood, either unsorted or a sorted T cell fraction (not recorded which). This clonotype was sampled from a male donor with ankylosing spondylitis or in good health (not recorded which). The V gene is TRBV5-1, the J gene TRBJ2-1; maybe TRBD2 (6 bases). The chain's CDR3 is CASSLAPRSREPYNEQFF. DNA for the CDR3: TGCGCCAGCAGCTTGGCGCCCAGGAGCCGGGAGCCCTACAATGAGCAGTTCTTC. Looking up the rest from reference TRBV5-1 and TRBJ2-1 gives the full variable domain: KAGVTQTPRYLIKTRGQQVTLSCSPISGHRSVSWYQQTPGQGLQFLFEYFSETQRNKGNFPGRFSGRQFSNSRSEMNVSTLELGDSALYLCASSLAPRSREPYNEQFFGPGTRLTVL.